This TCR beta chain is drawn from a study of vaccination effects on CD4 cells after COVID-19 (dated by TCRdb to about 2022). About the investigation overall: The ViraFEST assay stimulated PBMC with viral peptide pools and then used TCR sequencing to identify antigen-specific CD4+ T cell clonotypes by expansion. Participants received two doses of either the BNT162b2 or the mRNA-1273 mRNA SARS-CoV-2 vaccine. Over 1.5 million PBMC per well were cultured with 9 to 10 ug/ml peptides in IMDM containing about 5% human AB serum, about 10 IU/ml IL-2 and gentamicin. The study compared SARS-CoV-2 spike-specific CD4+ TCR repertoires before and after mRNA vaccination in COVID-19 convalescent patients and infection-naive vaccine recipients. A total of 9 to 11 COVID-19 convalescent patients and a handful of SARS-CoV-2-naive healthy vaccine recipients were included in the full study. The Oncomine TCR Beta short-read assay on an Illumina iSeq 100 was used to sequence cultures from other donors in the study.

Study-wide findings and limitations: Limitations of the study were the small number of convalescent patients and the absence of early post-infection timepoints. Marked clonal contraction was observed in both infection-induced and vaccine-induced clones at late post-vaccination timepoints, consistent with waning T cell responses. In healthy vaccine recipients, vaccine-induced clones were almost all SARS-CoV-2 mono-reactive, with only 1 of 255 being cross-reactive with common cold coronaviruses.

Receptor amplification or capture employed the immunoSEQ multiplex PCR assay. DNA from the CD4+ T cells that had been cultured and isolated underwent TCR beta CDR3 sequencing. As for the original processing: The analysis removed non-productive TCR sequences, trimmed reads to the CDR3 region, and retained only CDR3s that were 7 or more amino acids long. The MANAFEST web app was used to pick out antigen-specific clonotypes by comparing their expansion in peptide wells with that in reference cultures. To be called positive, a clone needed expansion at FDR<0.05 compared with the reference and with all other wells, an odds ratio greater than 5, and a frequency greater than 0.1% in two replicate wells. A clonotype was defined as cross-reactive if the clonotype was significantly expanded both in SARS-CoV-2 spike wells and in at least one common cold coronavirus spike condition. Levenshtein distance calculated with the stringdist R package was used to assess CDR3 similarity, and unrooted trees were constructed with ape in R 3.6.1. TCRdb took this table from immuneACCESS and kept in-frame rearrangements with V and J called. Such tables lack part of the clones; where checked against another copy, unresolved V genes explain under half of the gap, and the rest is unexplained. The V and J calls and the clone size are those of that table, but D and trimming were determined from the DNA. This sample holds 65,000 to 80,000 clones; around 77% were observed only once. The leading ten clones occupy approximately 2% of the sample.

Comment on this clone: Its specific antigen is unknown. One base away there is no much larger clone; base qualities are not given.

After around 11 days of culture, CD4+ T cells were isolated with the EasySep CD4+ T cell isolation kit. Healthy vaccine recipients had no prior SARS-CoV-2 infection, confirmed by negative nucleocapsid antibodies before and after vaccination. On days 3 and 7, half of the culture medium was replaced with fresh IL-2-containing medium. Each peptide stimulation condition was cultured in triplicate wells unless otherwise noted. PBMC were separated from whole blood using Ficoll-Paque Plus gradient centrifugation and were then either cryopreserved at -140C or used fresh. The QIAamp micro DNA kit was used to extract genomic DNA from the cultured CD4+ T cells. V is trimmed back by 4 bases and J by 9 bases, and the junction contains 10 bases that no gene match accounts for. The germline V gene sets CDR1 to MNHEY and CDR2 to SVGAGI. Spanning cysteine to phenylalanine, the CDR3 consists of 15 amino acids. Only the CDR3 part of the read is kept: 45 bases, read in frame from the first base.

Recombination linked TRBV6-5 to TRBJ1-4; 8 of the junction bases match TRBD1. The sequencing used CD4+ T cells from PBMCs cultured without peptide, collected before COVID-19 vaccination. The sequence was collected from a human donor who received a COVID-19 vaccine. The nucleotide sequence is given as TGTGCCAGCAGTTCTACAGGGGGGAATAGGAAAAAACTGTTTTTT. Its coded protein is CASSSTGGNRKKLFF.